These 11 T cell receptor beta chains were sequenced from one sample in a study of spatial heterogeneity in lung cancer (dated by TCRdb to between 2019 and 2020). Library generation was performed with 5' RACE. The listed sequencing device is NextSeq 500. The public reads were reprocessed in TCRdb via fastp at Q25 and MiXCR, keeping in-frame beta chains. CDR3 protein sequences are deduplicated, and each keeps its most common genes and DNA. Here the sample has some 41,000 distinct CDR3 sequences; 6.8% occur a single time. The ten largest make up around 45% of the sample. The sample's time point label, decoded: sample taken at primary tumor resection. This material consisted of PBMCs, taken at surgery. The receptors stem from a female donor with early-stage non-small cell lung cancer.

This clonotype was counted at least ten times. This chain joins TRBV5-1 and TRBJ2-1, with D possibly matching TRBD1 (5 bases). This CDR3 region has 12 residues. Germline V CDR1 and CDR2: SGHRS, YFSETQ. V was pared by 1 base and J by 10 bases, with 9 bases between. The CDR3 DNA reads TGCGCCAGCAGCTTGCAGGGAATAGAGCAGTTCTTC. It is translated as CASSLQGIEQFF.

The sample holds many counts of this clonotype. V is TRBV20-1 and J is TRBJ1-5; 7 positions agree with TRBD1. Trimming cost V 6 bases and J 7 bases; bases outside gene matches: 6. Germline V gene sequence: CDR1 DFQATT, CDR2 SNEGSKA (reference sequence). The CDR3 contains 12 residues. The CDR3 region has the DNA TGCAGTGCCCTGACAGGGCGACAGCCCCAGCATTTT. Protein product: CSALTGRQPQHF.

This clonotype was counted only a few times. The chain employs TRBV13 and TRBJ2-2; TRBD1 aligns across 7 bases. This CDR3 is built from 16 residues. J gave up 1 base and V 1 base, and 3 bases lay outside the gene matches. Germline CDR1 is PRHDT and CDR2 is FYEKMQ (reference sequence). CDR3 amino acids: CASSLAGTVNTGELFF. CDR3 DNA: TGTGCCAGCAGCTTAGCCGGGACAGTGAACACCGGGGAGCTGTTTTTT.

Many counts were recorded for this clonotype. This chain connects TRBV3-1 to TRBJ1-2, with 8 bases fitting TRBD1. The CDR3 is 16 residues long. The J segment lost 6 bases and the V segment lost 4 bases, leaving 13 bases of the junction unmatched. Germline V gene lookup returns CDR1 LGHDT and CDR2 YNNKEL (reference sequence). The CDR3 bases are TGTGCCAGCAGCCTAAGTCCCGAGCAGGGGGCACATGGCTACACCTTC. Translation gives CASSLSPEQGAHGYTF. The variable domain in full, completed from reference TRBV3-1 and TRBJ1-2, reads DTAVSQTPKYLVTQMGNDKSIKCEQNLGHDTMYWYKQDSKKFLKIMFSYNNKELIINETVPNRFSPKSPDKAHLNLHINSLELGDSAVYFCASSLSPEQGAHGYTFGSGTRLTVV.

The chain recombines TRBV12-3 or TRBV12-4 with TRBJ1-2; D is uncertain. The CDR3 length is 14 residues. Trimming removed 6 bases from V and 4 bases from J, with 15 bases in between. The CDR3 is CASRPREGFYGYTF. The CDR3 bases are TGTGCCAGCAGGCCTCGGGAGGGATTCTATGGCTACACCTTC.

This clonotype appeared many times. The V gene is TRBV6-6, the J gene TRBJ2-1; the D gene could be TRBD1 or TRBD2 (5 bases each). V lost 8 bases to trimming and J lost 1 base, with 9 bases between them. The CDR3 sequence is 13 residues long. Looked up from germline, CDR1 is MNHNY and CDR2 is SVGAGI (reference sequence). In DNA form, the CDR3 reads TGTGCCAGCGGGACCGAGTCCTACAATGAGCAGTTCTTC. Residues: CASGTESYNEQFF.

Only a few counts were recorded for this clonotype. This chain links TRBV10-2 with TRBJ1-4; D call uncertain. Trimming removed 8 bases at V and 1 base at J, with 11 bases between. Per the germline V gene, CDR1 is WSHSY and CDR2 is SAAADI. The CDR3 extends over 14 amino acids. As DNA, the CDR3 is TGCGCCAGCCGGTCGGCAGGAACTAATGAAAAACTGTTTTTT. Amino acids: CASRSAGTNEKLFF.

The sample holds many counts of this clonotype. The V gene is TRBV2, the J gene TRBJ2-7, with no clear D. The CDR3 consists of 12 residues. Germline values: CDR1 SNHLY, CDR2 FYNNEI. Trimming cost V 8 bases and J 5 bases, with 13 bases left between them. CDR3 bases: TGTGCCAGCCTTTATACATATGACGAGCAGTACTTC. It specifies CASLYTYDEQYF.

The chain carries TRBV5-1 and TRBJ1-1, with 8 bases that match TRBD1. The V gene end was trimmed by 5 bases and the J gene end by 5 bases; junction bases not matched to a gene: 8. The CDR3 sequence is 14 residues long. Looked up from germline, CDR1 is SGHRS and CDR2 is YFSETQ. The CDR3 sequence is CASRSDRGRTEAFF. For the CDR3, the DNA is TGCGCCAGCAGGTCCGACAGGGGAAGGACTGAAGCTTTCTTT.

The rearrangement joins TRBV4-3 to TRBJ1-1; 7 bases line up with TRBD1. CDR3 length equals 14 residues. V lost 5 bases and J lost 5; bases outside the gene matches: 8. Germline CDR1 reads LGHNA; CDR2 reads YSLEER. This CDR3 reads CASSTTGQGTEAFF. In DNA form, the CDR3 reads TGCGCCAGCAGCACGACAGGGCAGGGGACTGAAGCTTTCTTT.

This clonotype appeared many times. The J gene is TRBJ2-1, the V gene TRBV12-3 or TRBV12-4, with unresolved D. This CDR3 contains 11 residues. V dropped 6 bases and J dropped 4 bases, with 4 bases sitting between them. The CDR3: CASRLYNEQFF. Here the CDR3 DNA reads TGTGCCAGCAGGCTATACAATGAGCAGTTCTTC.